The 17 T cell receptor beta chains below all came from one sample that was sequenced in a study of blood T cells in healthy people across ages. A J-beta primer mix and a sample-barcoded 5' primer were used in a second PCR of about 6 to 12 cycles. TCRdb independently ran MiXCR on the 5' RACE reads; one entry per CDR3 protein. The sample carries around 1,000,000 distinct CDR3 sequences, 35% to 45% recorded once. Input material: blood. The origin of the receptors is a man aged 18 to 29 in good health.

This sequence joins TRBV6-2 or TRBV6-3 and TRBJ2-7; unclear D gene. The J call may be in error: the DNA end matches TRBJ2-5 better. The CDR3 has 11 residues. Looked up from germline, CDR1 is MNHEY and CDR2 is SVGEGT. The CDR3 loop is CASRTIGTQYF. The CDR3 DNA follows: TGTGCCAGCAGGACAATAGGGACCCAGTACTTC.

This sequence joins TRBV10-3 and TRBJ1-2, with a possible D match to TRBD1 (6 bases). CDR3 length: 15 amino acids. Germline V gene data show CDR1 as ENHRY and CDR2 as SYGVKD. V was trimmed by 9 bases and J by 0 bases, leaving 17 bases between them. CDR3 nucleotides: TGTGCCATACAACCCGGGACACCTCCTAACTATGGCTACACCTTC. Its protein is CAIQPGTPPNYGYTF.

This clonotype was counted a few times. This chain links TRBV3-1 with TRBJ1-5, with TRBD1 identical over 8 bases. Trimming took 0 bases from V and 5 from J; bases not matched to a gene: 12. Germline V gene lookup returns CDR1 LGHDT and CDR2 YNNKEL (reference sequence). The CDR3 has 18 residues. The CDR3 sequence is CASSQDYTRQGPHQPQHF. The CDR3 DNA is TGTGCCAGCAGCCAAGATTACACAAGACAGGGGCCTCATCAGCCCCAGCATTTT.

This clonotype has more than one count but fewer than ten. The chain has TRBV6-5 and TRBJ1-2, with a possible D match to TRBD1 (6 bases). This CDR3 is built from 14 residues. The germline V gene encodes CDR1 MNHEY and CDR2 SVGAGI. Trimming stripped 2 bases from V and 4 bases from J, with 11 bases between. CDR3 nucleotide sequence: TGTGCCAGCAGTTACGAACAGGGATTCTATGGCTACACCTTC. Its translation is CASSYEQGFYGYTF.

V usage is TRBV27 and J usage is TRBJ1-5, with 7 positions matching TRBD1. The J segment lost 0 bases and the V segment lost 5 bases, leaving 4 bases of the junction unmatched. The CDR3 covers 15 residues. From germline, CDR1 is MNHEY and CDR2 SMNVEV (reference sequence). As DNA, the CDR3 is TGTGCCAGCAGTGCCGGGACAGCTAGCAATCAGCCCCAGCATTTT. Translated: CASSAGTASNQPQHF.

This clonotype has only one observation. This rearrangement joins TRBV4-3 to TRBJ1-1; no reliable D call. The CDR3 runs to 13 residues. The germline V gene encodes CDR1 LGHNA and CDR2 YSLEER. V was cut by 0 bases and J by 8 bases, with 10 bases left in between. Here the CDR3 reads CASSQDEGREAFF. CDR3 coding DNA: TGCGCCAGCAGCCAAGATGAAGGACGCGAAGCTTTCTTT.

This chain uses TRBV29-1 with TRBJ2-2, with D perhaps assigned TRBD1 or TRBD2 (5 bases each). Germline V gene data show CDR1 as SQVTM and CDR2 as ANQGSEA. The CDR3 runs 11 residues. CDR3 nucleotide sequence: TGCAACGGACGGGGCTCCGGGGAGCTGTTTTTT. Its translation is CNGRGSGELFF.

This clonotype was recorded only once. The chain employs TRBV15 and TRBJ2-3; weak D call: TRBD1 (6 bases). V lost 1 base and J lost 4, with 15 bases in between. This CDR3 has 16 amino acids. Per the germline V gene, CDR1 is LNHNV and CDR2 is YYDKDF (reference sequence). Here the CDR3 reads CATSRVGDIFSDTQYF. The CDR3 bases are TGTGCCACCAGCAGAGTGGGGGACATCTTTTCAGATACGCAGTATTTT.

The chain carries TRBV10-3 and TRBJ1-5; a possible D gene is TRBD1 (6 bases). Germline CDR1 ENHRY, CDR2 SYGVKD. This CDR3 spans 13 amino acids. V was cut by 10 bases and J by 3 bases, with 13 bases left in between. The DNA for the CDR3 is TGTGCCACGAAGGACAGTGACAATCAGCCCCAGCATTTT. Encoded protein: CATKDSDNQPQHF.

The CDR3 region has the DNA TGTGCCAGCAGCTTAGAGTTGGGGGGTCGCCTGAGGATTATAAATAACTATGGCTACACCTTC. This translates into CASSLELGGRLRIINNYGYTF. The rearrangement uses TRBV11-2 and TRBJ1-2; D may be TRBD1 (5 bases). CDR1 is SGHAT, CDR2 FQNNGV, per germline. The CDR3 loop spans 21 amino acids. Trimming left V 0 bases short and J 1 base short, with 27 bases between. Based on the CDR3 plus reference TRBV11-2 and TRBJ1-2, the full variable domain is EAGVAQSPRYKIIEKRQSVAFWCNPISGHATLYWYQQILGQGPKLLIQFQNNGVVDDSQLPKDRFSAERLKGVDSTLKIQPAKLEDSAVYLCASSLELGGRLRIINNYGYTFGSGTRLTVV.

CDR3 loop: CASSQVQWGGNYNEQFF. CDR3 DNA: TGCGCCAGCAGCCAAGTTCAGTGGGGGGGCAACTACAATGAGCAGTTCTTC. This chain joins TRBV4-3 and TRBJ2-1; TRBD2 might be the D (7 bases). Deletions cut 1 base from V and 3 bases from J, with 16 bases between. The CDR3 is 17 residues long. The germline V gene has CDR1 LGHNA and CDR2 YSLEER.

The rearrangement joins TRBV16 to TRBJ2-3; possibly TRBD2 for D (6 bases). V was clipped by 2 bases and J by 4 bases, with 13 bases between them. CDR1 and CDR2 (germline): KGHSY, FQNENV. The CDR3 runs to 15 residues. CDR3 sequence reads: CASSQGTYPADTQYF. CDR3 nucleotide sequence: TGTGCCAGCAGCCAAGGGACTTACCCCGCAGATACGCAGTATTTT.

Only a few counts were recorded for this clonotype. The chain carries TRBV25-1 and TRBJ2-1, with 7 bases aligning to TRBD1. Trimming removed 0 bases from V and 5 bases from J; junction bases left unmatched: 4. Germline V CDR1 and CDR2: MGHDK, SYGVNS. The CDR3 is made up of 15 amino acids. CDR3 DNA: TGTGCCAGCAGTGAATATGGGGGACAGAACAATGAGCAGTTCTTC. Translated, it gives CASSEYGGQNNEQFF. The full variable domain, in which reference TRBV25-1 and TRBJ2-1 provide the parts outside the CDR3, is EADIYQTPRYLVIGTGKKITLECSQTMGHDKMYWYQQDPGMELHLIHYSYGVNSTEKGDLSSESTVSRIRTEHFPLTLESARPSHTSQYLCASSEYGGQNNEQFFGPGTRLTVL.

This chain links TRBV7-2 with TRBJ2-5; 7 nucleotides agree with TRBD2. V was pared by 0 bases and J by 1 base, with 8 bases of the junction left unmatched. The CDR3 spans 17 residues. CDR1 and CDR2 from the germline V gene are SGHTA and FQGNSA. The CDR3 DNA sequence: TGTGCCAGCAGCTTAGCCCCAACTAGCGACCCCCAAGAGACCCAGTACTTC. This translates into CASSLAPTSDPQETQYF.

The V call is TRBV20-1, the J call TRBJ2-1; 7 bases agree with TRBD2. This CDR3 spans 14 amino acids. From germline, CDR1 is DFQATT and CDR2 SNEGSKA (reference sequence). With V trimmed by 0 bases and J by 8 bases, 7 bases remained unmatched. This CDR3 reads CSARDRGLSHEQFF. DNA of the CDR3: TGCAGTGCTAGAGATAGGGGACTATCTCATGAGCAGTTCTTC.

This clonotype occurred a few times. The J gene is TRBJ2-5, the V gene TRBV9; TRBD1 might be the D (6 bases). The germline V and J ends were trimmed by 1 base and 1 base, with 11 bases remaining between them. The CDR3 covers 15 residues. Germline V gene sequence: CDR1 SGDLS, CDR2 YYNGEE. The CDR3 loop reads CASSVLTGIQETQYF. The CDR3 nucleotides read TGTGCCAGCAGCGTACTTACAGGGATCCAAGAGACCCAGTACTTC.

A few counts support this clonotype. The rearrangement joins TRBV7-9 to TRBJ1-1, with 7 positions matching TRBD1. CDR1 is SEHNR, CDR2 FQNEAQ, per germline (reference sequence). V trimming: 4 bases; J trimming: 11 bases; junction bases outside the gene matches: 13. This CDR3 is 14 amino acids long. Here the CDR3 reads CASSSRGTDRNAFF. DNA of the CDR3: TGTGCCAGCAGCTCCAGGGGGACCGATAGGAATGCTTTCTTT.